Listed below are T cell receptor beta chains from one sample, sequenced in a study of CD8 T cells in ankylosing spondylitis. TCRdb processed the 5' RACE reads anew with MiXCR; each CDR3 protein has one entry. The sample consists of around 340,000 distinct CDR3 sequences, around 20% of them appearing once. The sample was blood, either unsorted or a sorted T cell fraction (not recorded which). The receptor source for this set is a male donor with ankylosing spondylitis or in good health (not recorded which). Each CDR3 is given with its conserved first and last residue. Fields, in order: V gene, clone size, J gene, D gene, CDR3 DNA, CDR3 protein. D genes are given only for firm matches. Size values are once, few and many counts, or a class for expanded clones, and some rows have none.

v_call: TRBV25-1
clone_size: few
j_call: TRBJ1-2
d_call: -
cdr3_nt: TGTGCCAGCAGTGAATACGAGGGCCGCGATGGCTACACCTTC
cdr3_aa: CASSEYEGRDGYTF

v_call: TRBV12-3/TRBV12-4
clone_size: few
j_call: TRBJ2-7
d_call: -
cdr3_nt: TGTGCCAGCAGTCCAAAACAGGGCCCGGAGCAGTACTTC
cdr3_aa: CASSPKQGPEQYF

v_call: TRBV15
clone_size: few
j_call: TRBJ1-1
d_call: -
cdr3_nt: TGTGCCACCAGCAGAGAAGTAGGTTACACTGAAGCTTTCTTT
cdr3_aa: CATSREVGYTEAFF

v_call: TRBV7-9
clone_size: -
j_call: TRBJ2-7
d_call: -
cdr3_nt: TGTGCCAGCAGCCAATCACCCAGACAGGAGCAGTACTTC
cdr3_aa: CASSQSPRQEQYF

v_call: TRBV5-1
clone_size: -
j_call: TRBJ2-5
d_call: -
cdr3_nt: TGCGCCAGCAGCCCCTGGACGGAAGCCCAAGAGACCCAGTACTTC
cdr3_aa: CASSPWTEAQETQYF

v_call: TRBV20-1
clone_size: few
j_call: TRBJ2-7
d_call: -
cdr3_nt: TGCAGTGCTAGGGACAACTCCTACGAGCAGTACTTC
cdr3_aa: CSARDNSYEQYF

v_call: TRBV12-3/TRBV12-4
clone_size: -
j_call: TRBJ2-7
d_call: -
cdr3_nt: TGTGCCAGCAGTTTTGTTCTGGCAGGCCCTACCTACGAGCAGCACTTC
cdr3_aa: CASSFVLAGPTYEQHF

v_call: TRBV10-3
clone_size: -
j_call: TRBJ2-2
d_call: -
cdr3_nt: TGTGCCACGAAGGGCGGTAACACCGGGGAGCTGTTTTTT
cdr3_aa: CATKGGNTGELFF

v_call: TRBV4-1
clone_size: few
j_call: TRBJ2-1
d_call: -
cdr3_nt: TGCGCCAGCAGCCCGTGGGTCGGCTTGGAGGGAGGTGAGCAGTTCTTC
cdr3_aa: CASSPWVGLEGGEQFF

v_call: TRBV25-1
clone_size: few
j_call: TRBJ2-1
d_call: TRBD1
cdr3_nt: TGTGCCAGCAGTGAATTCGGGACAGTTTACAATGAGCAGTTCTTC
cdr3_aa: CASSEFGTVYNEQFF

v_call: TRBV15
clone_size: -
j_call: TRBJ1-2
d_call: -
cdr3_nt: TGTGCCACCAGCAGAGGAGGTCGGGACTATGGCTACACCTTC
cdr3_aa: CATSRGGRDYGYTF

v_call: TRBV5-5
clone_size: many
j_call: TRBJ1-5
d_call: -
cdr3_nt: TGTGCCAGCAGCTTGGTCGTGGCAGGGAATCAGCCCCAGCATTTT
cdr3_aa: CASSLVVAGNQPQHF

v_call: TRBV4-1
clone_size: many
j_call: TRBJ2-7
d_call: -
cdr3_nt: TGCGCCACCTCAGCCCAACGGGGACTTCGGTACGAGCAGTACTTC
cdr3_aa: CATSAQRGLRYEQYF